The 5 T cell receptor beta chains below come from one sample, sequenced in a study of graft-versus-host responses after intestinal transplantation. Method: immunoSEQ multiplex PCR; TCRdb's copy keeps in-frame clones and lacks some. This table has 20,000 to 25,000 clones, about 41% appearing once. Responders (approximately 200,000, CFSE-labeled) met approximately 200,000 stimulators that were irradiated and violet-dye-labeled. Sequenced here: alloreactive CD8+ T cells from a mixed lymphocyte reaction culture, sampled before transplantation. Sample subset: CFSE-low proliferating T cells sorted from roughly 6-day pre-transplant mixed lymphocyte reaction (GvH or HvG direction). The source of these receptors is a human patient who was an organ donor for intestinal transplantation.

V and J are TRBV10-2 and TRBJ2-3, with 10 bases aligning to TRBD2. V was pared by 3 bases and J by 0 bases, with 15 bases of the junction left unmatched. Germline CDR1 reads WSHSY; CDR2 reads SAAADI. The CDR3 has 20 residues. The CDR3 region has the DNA TGCGCCAGCAGTGACTCGACTAGCGGGCTATGGACTACTAGCACAGATACGCAGTATTTT. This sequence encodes CASSDSTSGLWTTSTDTQYF.

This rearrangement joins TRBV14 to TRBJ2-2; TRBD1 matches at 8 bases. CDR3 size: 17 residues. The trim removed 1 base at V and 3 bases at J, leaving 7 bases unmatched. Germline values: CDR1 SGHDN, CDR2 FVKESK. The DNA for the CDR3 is TGTGCCAGCAGCCAAGGTCCGACAGGGGAGGACACCGGGGAGCTGTTTTTT. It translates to CASSQGPTGEDTGELFF.

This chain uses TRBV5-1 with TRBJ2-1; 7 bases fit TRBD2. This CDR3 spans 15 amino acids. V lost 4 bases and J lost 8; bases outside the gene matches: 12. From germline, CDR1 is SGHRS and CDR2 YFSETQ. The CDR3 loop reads CASSRYGGSTYEQFF. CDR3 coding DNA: TGCGCCAGCAGCCGATATGGCGGGAGTACGTATGAGCAGTTCTTC.

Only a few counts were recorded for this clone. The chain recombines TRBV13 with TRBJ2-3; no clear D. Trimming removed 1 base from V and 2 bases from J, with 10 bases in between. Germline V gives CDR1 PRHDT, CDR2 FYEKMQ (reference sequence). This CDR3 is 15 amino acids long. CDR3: CASSLAEVFTDTQYF. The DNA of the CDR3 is TGTGCCAGCAGCTTAGCGGAAGTTTTCACAGATACGCAGTATTTT.

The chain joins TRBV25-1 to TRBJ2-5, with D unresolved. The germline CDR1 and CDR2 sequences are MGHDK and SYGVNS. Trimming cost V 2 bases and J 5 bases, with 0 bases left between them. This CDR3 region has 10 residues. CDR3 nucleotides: TGTGCCAGCAGTGAAGAGACCCAGTACTTC. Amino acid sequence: CASSEETQYF.